The TCR beta chain described here comes from a study of blood T cells in healthy people across ages. Study-wide points: Donor CMV status, an unknown factor, possibly confounded changes in expanded clonotypes. A strong correlation was found between TCR beta diversity and the percentage of naive T cells.

Germline CDR1 DFQATT, CDR2 SNEGSKA (reference sequence). The V gene end was trimmed by 0 bases and the J gene end by 3 bases; junction bases not matched to a gene: 8. The CDR3 is made up of 15 amino acids. Sample-barcoded 5' priming and a J-beta primer mix drove a second PCR of about 6 to 11 cycles. One entry per CDR3 protein, called by TCRdb with MiXCR from the 5' RACE reads. The sample has about 1,400,000 distinct CDR3 sequences, roughly 40% seen once. Remarks on this clonotype: Its antigen is unidentified.

Sequenced: blood. The source of this sequence is a woman aged 18-29 years in good health. The rearrangement joins TRBV20-1 to TRBJ2-7; TRBD1 matches 7 bases. For the CDR3, the DNA is TGCAGTGCTAGAGACAGACAGGGTGCCCTCTACGAGCAGTACTTC. Protein sequence: CSARDRQGALYEQYF.